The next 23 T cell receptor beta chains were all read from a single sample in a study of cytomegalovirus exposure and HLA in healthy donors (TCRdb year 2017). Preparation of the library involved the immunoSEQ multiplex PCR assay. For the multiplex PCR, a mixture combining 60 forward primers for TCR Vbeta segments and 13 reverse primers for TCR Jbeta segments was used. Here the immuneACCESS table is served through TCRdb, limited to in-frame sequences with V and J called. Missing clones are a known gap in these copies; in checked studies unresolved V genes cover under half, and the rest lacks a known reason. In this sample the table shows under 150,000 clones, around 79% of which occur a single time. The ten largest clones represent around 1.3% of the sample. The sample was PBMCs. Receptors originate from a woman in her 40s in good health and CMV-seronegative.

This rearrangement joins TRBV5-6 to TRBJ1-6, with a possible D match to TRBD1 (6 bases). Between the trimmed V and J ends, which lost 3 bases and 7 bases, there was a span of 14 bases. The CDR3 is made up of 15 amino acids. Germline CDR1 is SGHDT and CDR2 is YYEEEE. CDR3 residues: CASSSLDRNNSPLHF. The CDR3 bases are TGTGCCAGCAGCTCCCTCGACAGGAACAATTCACCCCTCCACTTT.

The CDR3: CASSLVERGAYEQYF. In DNA, the CDR3 is TGTGCCAGCAGCTTAGTGGAGCGCGGAGCTTACGAGCAGTACTTC. The chain links TRBV7-9 to TRBJ2-5, with unresolved D. With the DNA end fitting TRBJ2-7 better, the J assignment may be wrong. This CDR3 spans 15 amino acids. Germline loops: CDR1 SEHNR, CDR2 FQNEAQ (reference sequence).

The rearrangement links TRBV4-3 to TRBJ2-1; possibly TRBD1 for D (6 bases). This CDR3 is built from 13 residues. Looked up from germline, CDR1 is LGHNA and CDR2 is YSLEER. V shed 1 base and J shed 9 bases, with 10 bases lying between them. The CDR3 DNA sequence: TGCGCCAGCAGCCAAGGTCAGGGGACTGAGCAGTTCTTC. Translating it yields CASSQGQGTEQFF.

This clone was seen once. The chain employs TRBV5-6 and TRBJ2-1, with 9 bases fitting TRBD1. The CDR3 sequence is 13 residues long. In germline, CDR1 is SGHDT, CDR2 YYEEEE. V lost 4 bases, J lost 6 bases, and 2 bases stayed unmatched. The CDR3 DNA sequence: TGTGCCAGCAGCCTGGGACAGGGCAATGAGCAGTTCTTC. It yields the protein CASSLGQGNEQFF.

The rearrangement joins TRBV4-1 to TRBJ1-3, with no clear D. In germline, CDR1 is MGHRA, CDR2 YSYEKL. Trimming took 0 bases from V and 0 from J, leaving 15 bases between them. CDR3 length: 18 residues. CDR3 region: CASSQDSAGWGSGNTIYF. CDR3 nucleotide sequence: TGCGCCAGCAGCCAAGATAGTGCGGGGTGGGGCTCTGGAAACACCATATATTTT.

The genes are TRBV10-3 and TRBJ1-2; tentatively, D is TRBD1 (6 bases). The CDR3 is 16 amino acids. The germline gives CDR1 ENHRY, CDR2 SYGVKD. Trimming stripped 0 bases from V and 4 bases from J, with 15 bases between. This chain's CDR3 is CAISESDTRRGYGYTF. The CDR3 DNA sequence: TGTGCCATCAGTGAGTCAGACACCCGCAGGGGCTATGGCTACACCTTC.

DNA for the CDR3: TGTGCCACTGCCGGGACAGGGGATGAAAAACTGTTTTTT. It yields the protein CATAGTGDEKLFF. The chain recombines TRBV19 with TRBJ1-4; 10 positions match TRBD1. Trimming took 10 bases from V and 6 from J; bases not matched to a gene: 5. The CDR3 spans 13 residues. Looked up from germline, CDR1 is LNHDA and CDR2 is SQIVND (reference sequence).

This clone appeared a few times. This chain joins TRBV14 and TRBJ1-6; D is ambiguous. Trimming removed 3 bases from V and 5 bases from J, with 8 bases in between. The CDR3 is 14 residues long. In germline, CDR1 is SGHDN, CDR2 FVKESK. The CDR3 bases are TGTGCCAGCAGCCACCACACCAATAATTCACCCCTCCACTTT. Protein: CASSHHTNNSPLHF.

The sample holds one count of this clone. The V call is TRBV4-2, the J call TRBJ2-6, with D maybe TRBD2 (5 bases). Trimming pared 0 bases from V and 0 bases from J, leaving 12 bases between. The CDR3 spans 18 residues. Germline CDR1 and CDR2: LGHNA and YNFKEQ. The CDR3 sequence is CASSQDRGRFSGANVLTF. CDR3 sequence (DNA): TGTGCCAGCAGCCAAGATCGGGGTCGGTTCTCTGGGGCCAACGTCCTGACTTTC.

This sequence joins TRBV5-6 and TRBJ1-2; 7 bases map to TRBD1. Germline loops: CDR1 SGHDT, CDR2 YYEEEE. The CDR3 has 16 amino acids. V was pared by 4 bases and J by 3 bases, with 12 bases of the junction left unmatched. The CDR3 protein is CASSVYRGAVYYGYTF. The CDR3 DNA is TGTGCCAGCAGCGTGTACAGGGGTGCGGTTTACTATGGCTACACCTTC.

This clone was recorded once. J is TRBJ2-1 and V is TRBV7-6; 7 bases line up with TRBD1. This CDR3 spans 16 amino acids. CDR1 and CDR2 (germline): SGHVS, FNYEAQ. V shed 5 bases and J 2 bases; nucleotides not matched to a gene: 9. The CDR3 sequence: CASSPEKGTAYNEQFF. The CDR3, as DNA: TGTGCCAGCAGCCCAGAAAAAGGGACAGCCTACAATGAGCAGTTCTTC.

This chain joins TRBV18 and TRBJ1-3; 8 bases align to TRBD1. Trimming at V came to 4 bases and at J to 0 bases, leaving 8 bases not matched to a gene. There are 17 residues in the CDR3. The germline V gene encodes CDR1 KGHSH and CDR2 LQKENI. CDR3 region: CASSLIGTGPSGNTIYF. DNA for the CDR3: TGTGCCAGCTCACTAATTGGGACAGGACCCTCTGGAAACACCATATATTTT.

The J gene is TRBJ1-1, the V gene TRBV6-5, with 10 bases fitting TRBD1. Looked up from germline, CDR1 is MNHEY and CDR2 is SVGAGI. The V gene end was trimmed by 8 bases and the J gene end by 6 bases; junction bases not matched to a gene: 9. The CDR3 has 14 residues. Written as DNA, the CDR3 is TGTGCCAGCGACGAGGGACAGGGGACCCCTGAAGCTTTCTTT. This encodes CASDEGQGTPEAFF.

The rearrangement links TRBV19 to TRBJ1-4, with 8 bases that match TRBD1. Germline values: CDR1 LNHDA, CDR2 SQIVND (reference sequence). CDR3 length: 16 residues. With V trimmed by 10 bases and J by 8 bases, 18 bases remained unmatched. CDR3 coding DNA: TGTGCCACCGCTGACAGGGGACCAGGGTTTGGAGAAAAACTGTTTTTT. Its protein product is CATADRGPGFGEKLFF.

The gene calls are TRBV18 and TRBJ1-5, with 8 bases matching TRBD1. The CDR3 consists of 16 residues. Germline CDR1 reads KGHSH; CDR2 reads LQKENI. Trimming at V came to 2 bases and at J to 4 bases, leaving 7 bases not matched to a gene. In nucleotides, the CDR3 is TGTGCCAGCTCACCATTCGTACAGGGGGGTAATCAGCCCCAGCATTTT. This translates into CASSPFVQGGNQPQHF.

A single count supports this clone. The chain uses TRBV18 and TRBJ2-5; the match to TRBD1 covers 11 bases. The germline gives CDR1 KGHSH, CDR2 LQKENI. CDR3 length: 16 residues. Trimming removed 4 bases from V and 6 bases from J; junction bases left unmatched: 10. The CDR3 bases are TGTGCCAGCTCACACCCCCGGGACAGGGGGATTCAGACCCAGTACTTC. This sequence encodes CASSHPRDRGIQTQYF.

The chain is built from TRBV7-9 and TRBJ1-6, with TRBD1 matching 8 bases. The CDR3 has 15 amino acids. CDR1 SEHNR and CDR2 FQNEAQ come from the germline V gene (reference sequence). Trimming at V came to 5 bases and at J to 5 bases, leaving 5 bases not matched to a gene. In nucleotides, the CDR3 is TGTGCCAGCAGCCCCTCAGGGGGCCATAATTCACCCCTCCACTTT. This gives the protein CASSPSGGHNSPLHF.

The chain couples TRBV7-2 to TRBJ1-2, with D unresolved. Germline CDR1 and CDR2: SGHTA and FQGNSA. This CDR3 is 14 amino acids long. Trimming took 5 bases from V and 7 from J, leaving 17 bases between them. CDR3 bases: TGTGCCAGCAGCCACGAGCGTACCGGGGTTGGCTACACCTTC. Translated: CASSHERTGVGYTF.

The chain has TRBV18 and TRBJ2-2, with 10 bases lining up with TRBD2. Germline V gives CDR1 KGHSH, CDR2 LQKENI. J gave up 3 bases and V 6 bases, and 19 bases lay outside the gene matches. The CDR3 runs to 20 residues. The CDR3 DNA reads TGTGCCAGCTCGGCCGTATTGGCTAGCGGGGGATTCGGGCACACCGGGGAGCTGTTTTTT. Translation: CASSAVLASGGFGHTGELFF.

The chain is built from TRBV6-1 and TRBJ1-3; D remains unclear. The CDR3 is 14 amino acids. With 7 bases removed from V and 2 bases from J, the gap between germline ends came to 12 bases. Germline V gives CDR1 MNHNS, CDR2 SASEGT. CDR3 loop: CASTRLQAGNTIYF. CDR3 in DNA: TGTGCCAGCACACGCTTGCAGGCTGGAAACACCATATATTTT.

The CDR3 is CAWTGGAGANVLTF. As DNA, the CDR3 is TGTGCCTGGACAGGGGGCGCTGGGGCCAACGTCCTGACTTTC. This rearrangement joins TRBV30 to TRBJ2-6, with 8 bases aligning to TRBD1. V was pared by 4 bases and J by 2 bases, with 1 base of the junction left unmatched. Germline CDR1 and CDR2: GTSNPN and SVGIG (reference sequence). The length of the CDR3 is 14 residues.

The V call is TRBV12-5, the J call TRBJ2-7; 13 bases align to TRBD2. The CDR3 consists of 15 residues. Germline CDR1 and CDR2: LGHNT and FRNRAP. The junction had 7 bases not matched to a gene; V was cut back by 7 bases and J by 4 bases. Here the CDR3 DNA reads TGTGCTAGTGATTACCCGGGACTAGCGGGGTACGAGCAGTACTTC. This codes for CASDYPGLAGYEQYF.

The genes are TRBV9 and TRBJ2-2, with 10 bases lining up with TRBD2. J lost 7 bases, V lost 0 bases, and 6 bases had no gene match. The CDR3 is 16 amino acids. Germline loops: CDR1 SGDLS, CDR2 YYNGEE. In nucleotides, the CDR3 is TGTGCCAGCAGCGTAGGAGCGGGGGGGCACGGCGGGGAGCTGTTTTTT. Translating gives CASSVGAGGHGGELFF.